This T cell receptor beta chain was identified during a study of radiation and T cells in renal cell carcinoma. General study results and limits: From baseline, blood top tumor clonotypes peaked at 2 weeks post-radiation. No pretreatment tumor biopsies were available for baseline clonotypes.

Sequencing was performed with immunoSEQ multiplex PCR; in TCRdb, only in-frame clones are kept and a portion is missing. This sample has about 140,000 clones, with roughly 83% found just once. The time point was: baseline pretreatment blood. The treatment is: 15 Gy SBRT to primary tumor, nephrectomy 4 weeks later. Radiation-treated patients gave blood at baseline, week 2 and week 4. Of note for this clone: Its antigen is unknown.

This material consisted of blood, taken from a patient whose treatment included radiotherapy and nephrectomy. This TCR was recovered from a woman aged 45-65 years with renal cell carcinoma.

CDR3: CASSRDRSAFIQYF. The CDR3 DNA is TGTGCCAGCAGCCGGGACAGGTCTGCCTTTATTCAGTACTTC. J is TRBJ2-4 and V is TRBV7-2, with 8 nucleotides matching TRBD1. Looked up from germline, CDR1 is SGHTA and CDR2 is FQGNSA. This CDR3 contains 14 residues. Losses at the gene ends were 5 bases for V and 10 bases for J; bases not matched to a gene: 10.